The 30 T cell receptor beta chains listed next were all sequenced from one sample in a study of blood T cell repertoires in COVID-19. Libraries were prepared by immunoSEQ multiplex PCR; TCRdb keeps only in-frame clonotypes and omits some of them. Of approximately 100,000 clones listed, 80% to 90% were seen once; the top ten hold 32%. Sequenced: peripheral blood. The receptors shown here come from a woman over 75 with acute or convalescent COVID-19.

CDR3 DNA sequence: TGCGCCAGCAGCCGAGATGGGAGGCTAGCGGCCTACGAGCAGTACTTC. It translates to CASSRDGRLAAYEQYF. The chain carries TRBV4-1 and TRBJ2-7; 7 nucleotides align to TRBD2. V shed 4 bases and J 2 bases; nucleotides not matched to a gene: 11. The germline V gene has CDR1 MGHRA and CDR2 YSYEKL. The CDR3 extends over 16 amino acids.

The J gene is TRBJ2-7, the V gene TRBV7-2; the match to TRBD1 covers 9 bases. Germline V gene lookup returns CDR1 SGHTA and CDR2 FQGNSA. The CDR3 is made up of 14 amino acids. The trim removed 4 bases at V and 7 bases at J, leaving 8 bases unmatched. CDR3 bases: TGTGCCAGCAGCTACCTACAGGGGGCGCGGGAGCAGTACTTC. It specifies CASSYLQGAREQYF. Variable domain in full (rest from reference TRBV7-2 and TRBJ2-7): GAGVSQSPSNKVTEKGKDVELRCDPISGHTALYWYRQSLGQGLEFLIYFQGNSAPDKSGLPSDRFSAERTGGSVSTLTIQRTQQEDSAVYLCASSYLQGAREQYFGPGTRLTVT.

The rearrangement links TRBV24-1 to TRBJ2-7; a weak D match, TRBD2 (6 bases). The CDR3 extends over 18 amino acids. Per the germline V gene, CDR1 is KGHDR and CDR2 is SFDVKD. V shed 4 bases and J shed 0 bases, with 21 bases lying between them. The chain's CDR3 is CATSEATGRAGNSYEQYF. CDR3 coding DNA: TGTGCCACCAGTGAAGCGACTGGTCGTGCGGGAAACTCCTACGAGCAGTACTTC.

The chain uses TRBV28 and TRBJ2-7, with TRBD2 matching 13 bases. Germline V lookup: CDR1 MDHEN, CDR2 SYDVKM. The CDR3 is 16 residues long. J lost 2 bases, V lost 3 bases, and 4 bases had no gene match. The CDR3 sequence is CASSFVTSGGTYEQYF. Here the CDR3 DNA reads TGTGCCAGCAGTTTTGTGACTAGCGGGGGGACCTACGAGCAGTACTTC.

The chain is built from TRBV28 and TRBJ2-3; D call uncertain. The CDR3 consists of 11 residues. Trimming shortened V by 4 bases and J by 7 bases, and 6 bases separated the two germline ends. Germline V gene lookup returns CDR1 MDHEN and CDR2 SYDVKM. CDR3 DNA sequence: TGTGCCAGCAGTTCCCTCTATACGCAGTATTTT. This encodes CASSSLYTQYF. Looking up the rest from reference TRBV28 and TRBJ2-3 gives the full variable domain: DVKVTQSSRYLVKRTGEKVFLECVQDMDHENMFWYRQDPGLGLRLIYFSYDVKMKEKGDIPEGYSVSREKKERFSLILESASTNQTSMYLCASSSLYTQYFGPGTRLTVL.

The V gene is TRBV5-6, the J gene TRBJ2-6; D is unclear. V was cut by 4 bases and J by 3 bases, with 5 bases left in between. The CDR3 consists of 13 residues. Germline V lookup: CDR1 SGHDT, CDR2 YYEEEE. CDR3 in DNA: TGTGCCAGCAGCCCTGTTGGGGCCAACGTCCTGACTTTC. The encoded protein is CASSPVGANVLTF.

The CDR3 spells CASSDTGDIQYF. The CDR3 region has the DNA TGTGCCAGCAGTGACACCGGGGACATTCAGTACTTC. This chain joins TRBV6-4 and TRBJ2-4, with D tentatively TRBD2 (5 bases). The CDR3 contains 12 residues. Germline CDR1 reads MRHNA; CDR2 reads SNTAGT. V dropped 2 bases and J dropped 8 bases, with 7 bases sitting between them.

This chain links TRBV5-5 with TRBJ1-3; TRBD1 is a possible D gene (6 bases). The CDR3 is 15 residues long. Germline V gene sequence: CDR1 SGHKS, CDR2 YYEKEE (reference sequence). Trimming took 6 bases from V and 2 from J, leaving 15 bases between them. Written as DNA, the CDR3 is TGTGCCAGCAACGGACAGAGACAGGCTGGAAACACCATATATTTT. Translated, it gives CASNGQRQAGNTIYF.

Only one count was recorded for this clone. V usage is TRBV5-1 and J usage is TRBJ2-3; 10 bases fit TRBD2. J lost 3 bases, V lost 3 bases, and 7 bases had no gene match. This CDR3 spans 16 amino acids. Germline V gene sequence: CDR1 SGHRS, CDR2 YFSETQ. The CDR3 reads CASSSLAGGLTDTQYF. The CDR3 DNA reads as TGCGCCAGCAGCTCCTTAGCGGGGGGTTTGACAGATACGCAGTATTTT.

This clone is a singleton in its sample. This sequence joins TRBV9 and TRBJ2-3; unclear D gene. CDR3 length: 15 residues. Germline V gene data show CDR1 as SGDLS and CDR2 as YYNGEE. V shed 4 bases and J shed 3 bases, with 15 bases lying between them. For the CDR3, the DNA is TGTGCCAGCAGCACCCAGGTCGTCGGAACAGATACGCAGTATTTT. Protein sequence: CASSTQVVGTDTQYF.

CDR3 nucleotide sequence: TGCGCCAGCAGCTTGGTTCGCTCAGAGGCGCTGAACACTGAAGCTTTCTTT. Its translation is CASSLVRSEALNTEAFF. V is TRBV5-1 and J is TRBJ1-1; no clear D gene. This CDR3 contains 17 residues. CDR1 and CDR2 from the germline V gene are SGHRS and YFSETQ. The germline V and J ends were trimmed by 0 bases and 0 bases, with 15 bases remaining between them. The full variable domain, rest sourced from reference TRBV5-1 and TRBJ1-1, is KAGVTQTPRYLIKTRGQQVTLSCSPISGHRSVSWYQQTPGQGLQFLFEYFSETQRNKGNFPGRFSGRQFSNSRSEMNVSTLELGDSALYLCASSLVRSEALNTEAFFGQGTRLTVV.

The chain recombines TRBV3-1 (or the pseudogene TRBV3-2) with TRBJ2-3, with D possibly being TRBD2 (5 bases). Germline values: CDR1 LGHDT, CDR2 YNNKEL (reference sequence). Trimming left V 4 bases short and J 2 bases short, with 13 bases between. CDR3 length: 15 residues. The CDR3 protein is CASSPAGRYTDTQYF. CDR3 coding DNA: TGTGCCAGCAGCCCCGCGGGCAGGTACACAGATACGCAGTATTTT.

This clone has just a few counts. The V call is TRBV24-1, the J call TRBJ2-7; 12 bases are shared with TRBD1. The CDR3 extends over 18 amino acids. The V gene's germline CDR1 is KGHDR and CDR2 SFDVKD. The ends lost 4 bases at V and 1 base at J; junction bases unmatched: 10. The CDR3 DNA reads as TGTGCCACCAGTGAAGCCGGGACAGGGGGCTTCCCTTCCTACGAGCAGTACTTC. This sequence encodes CATSEAGTGGFPSYEQYF.

This clone was observed a single time. This rearrangement joins TRBV6-5 to TRBJ1-2; a weak D match, TRBD1 (5 bases). V was shortened by 0 bases and J by 7 bases, with 12 bases between the two germline ends. Germline values: CDR1 MNHEY, CDR2 SVGAGI. The CDR3 spans 14 residues. The DNA of the CDR3 is TGTGCCAGCAGTTACTCGAACGGGGGTGGTGGCTACACCTTC. This translates into CASSYSNGGGGYTF.

The chain is built from TRBV28 and TRBJ2-1, with 12 bases matching TRBD2. CDR3 length: 16 residues. The germline gives CDR1 MDHEN, CDR2 SYDVKM. The trim removed 6 bases at V and 7 bases at J, leaving 10 bases unmatched. This CDR3 is CASSSSGLAGWNEQFF. The CDR3 bases are TGTGCCAGCAGCTCAAGTGGACTAGCGGGGTGGAATGAGCAGTTCTTC.

The chain recombines TRBV7-2 with TRBJ2-7, with D perhaps TRBD2 (6 bases). V gave up 5 bases and J gave up 1 base, with 12 bases separating them. CDR1 SGHTA and CDR2 FQGNSA come from the germline V gene. The CDR3 runs 14 residues. The CDR3 here is CASSRGLRSYEQYF. CDR3 DNA sequence: TGTGCCAGCAGCCGGGGACTGAGGTCCTACGAGCAGTACTTC.

V usage is TRBV5-1 and J usage is TRBJ2-3, with TRBD1 matching 7 bases. The V gene end was trimmed by 0 bases and the J gene end by 4 bases; junction bases not matched to a gene: 2. Germline V gives CDR1 SGHRS, CDR2 YFSETQ. This CDR3 region has 14 residues. In DNA form, the CDR3 reads TGCGCCAGCAGCTTGGGACAGGGCTCAGATACGCAGTATTTT. Protein: CASSLGQGSDTQYF.

The V and J genes are TRBV7-3 and TRBJ2-3; unclear D gene. This CDR3 has 13 amino acids. The V end was cut by 3 bases, the J end by 2 bases, with 6 bases between. Germline V lookup: CDR1 SGHTA, CDR2 FQGTGA. CDR3 protein: CASSLELTDTQYF. CDR3 bases: TGTGCCAGCAGCTTGGAGCTCACAGATACGCAGTATTTT.

The chain combines TRBV3-1 (or the pseudogene TRBV3-2) with TRBJ1-2; D call uncertain. The CDR3 totals 12 residues. Germline CDR1 and CDR2: LGHDT and YNNKEL (reference sequence). V lost 2 bases to trimming and J lost 6 bases, with 7 bases between them. CDR3 amino acids: CASSQRGNGYTF. CDR3 nucleotides: TGTGCCAGCAGCCAACGGGGAAATGGCTACACCTTC.

The chain carries TRBV18 and TRBJ2-7, with TRBD1 matching over 7 bases. Germline-derived CDR1 and CDR2 are KGHSH and LQKENI. The CDR3 covers 14 residues. J lost 6 bases, V lost 6 bases, and 11 bases had no gene match. The CDR3 DNA reads as TGTGCCAGCTCCACTCGGGACAGTATGGGCGAGCAGTACTTC. Translating it yields CASSTRDSMGEQYF.

This chain joins TRBV5-4 and TRBJ2-7; maybe TRBD2 (6 bases). This CDR3 region has 13 residues. Germline lookup yields CDR1 SGHNT and CDR2 YYREEE (reference sequence). Trimming shortened V by 0 bases and J by 5 bases, and 9 bases separated the two germline ends. The DNA of the CDR3 is TGTGCCAGCAGCTTGGGACTAGGAAACGAGCAGTACTTC. Translated, it gives CASSLGLGNEQYF.

This clone was observed a few times. The V call is TRBV30, the J call TRBJ2-7, with 12 bases matching TRBD2. V lost 0 bases to trimming and J lost 3 bases; unmatched junction nucleotides: 6. The CDR3 runs to 16 residues. Per germline, CDR1 GTSNPN and CDR2 SVGIG (reference sequence). The CDR3 is CAWSVTTSGGNYEQYF. CDR3 nucleotides: TGTGCCTGGAGTGTTACGACTAGCGGGGGAAACTACGAGCAGTACTTC.

V gene TRBV18 combines with J gene TRBJ1-4; weak D call: TRBD1 (6 bases). The CDR3 is 14 residues long. The germline CDR1 and CDR2 sequences are KGHSH and LQKENI. V lost 9 bases to trimming and J lost 4 bases, with 15 bases between them. In DNA form, the CDR3 reads TGTGCCAGTAAATCCGGGACACATAATGAAAAACTGTTTTTT. It is translated as CASKSGTHNEKLFF.

V is TRBV5-1 and J is TRBJ2-3, with D possibly TRBD1 on 7 matching bases. The CDR3 runs to 14 residues. The ends were cut back, 5 bases at V and 2 bases at J, with 12 bases in the middle. CDR1 is SGHRS, CDR2 YFSETQ, per germline. CDR3 sequence (DNA): TGCGCCAGCAGGGCGGGACAGTCCACAGATACGCAGTATTTT. Protein sequence: CASRAGQSTDTQYF.

The chain employs TRBV27 and TRBJ1-6; a possible D gene is TRBD1 (5 bases). Germline lookup yields CDR1 MNHEY and CDR2 SMNVEV (reference sequence). The CDR3 extends over 14 amino acids. V dropped 4 bases and J dropped 9 bases, with 13 bases sitting between them. The CDR3 reads CASSWDFAGSPLHF. The CDR3, as DNA: TGTGCCAGCAGTTGGGACTTCGCGGGTTCACCCCTCCACTTT.

The chain links TRBV9 to TRBJ2-2; D unclear. Trimming removed 4 bases at V and 2 bases at J, with 6 bases between. From germline, CDR1 is SGDLS and CDR2 YYNGEE. CDR3 length: 13 amino acids. The DNA for the CDR3 is TGTGCCAGCAGCCCCTTCAACACCGGGGAGCTGTTTTTT. Its protein product is CASSPFNTGELFF.

The V gene is TRBV30, the J gene TRBJ2-5, with 9 bases aligning to TRBD1. Germline V gene sequence: CDR1 GTSNPN, CDR2 SVGIG (reference sequence). CDR3 length equals 11 residues. Trimming took 7 bases from V and 4 from J; bases not matched to a gene: 1. CDR3 in amino acids: CALGQGETQYF. The CDR3 nucleotides read TGTGCCTTGGGACAGGGAGAGACCCAGTACTTC.

This sequence joins TRBV7-9 and TRBJ1-4; possibly TRBD1 for D (5 bases). The CDR3 length is 15 residues. Germline V gene data show CDR1 as SEHNR and CDR2 as FQNEAQ (reference sequence). The V end was cut by 0 bases, the J end by 4 bases, with 9 bases between. The chain's CDR3 is CASSLALDSNEKLFF. CDR3 in DNA: TGTGCCAGCAGCTTAGCGCTAGACAGTAATGAAAAACTGTTTTTT.

The gene calls are TRBV7-9 and TRBJ1-2, with 12 bases matching TRBD1. This CDR3 region has 13 residues. Germline V lookup: CDR1 SEHNR, CDR2 FQNEAQ (reference sequence). CDR3 DNA sequence: TGTGCTTCCGGGACAGGGGGCAACTATGGCTACACCTTC. Its protein product is CASGTGGNYGYTF.

DNA of the CDR3: TGTGCCAGCCGACGCGGCGGGGTGAACACCGGGGAGCTGTTTTTT. Amino acid sequence: CASRRGGVNTGELFF. The J gene is TRBJ2-2, the V gene TRBV9, with a weak D call TRBD2 (6 bases). Trimming took 7 bases from V and 1 from J, leaving 14 bases between them. This CDR3 is 15 amino acids long. Germline lookup yields CDR1 SGDLS and CDR2 YYNGEE.